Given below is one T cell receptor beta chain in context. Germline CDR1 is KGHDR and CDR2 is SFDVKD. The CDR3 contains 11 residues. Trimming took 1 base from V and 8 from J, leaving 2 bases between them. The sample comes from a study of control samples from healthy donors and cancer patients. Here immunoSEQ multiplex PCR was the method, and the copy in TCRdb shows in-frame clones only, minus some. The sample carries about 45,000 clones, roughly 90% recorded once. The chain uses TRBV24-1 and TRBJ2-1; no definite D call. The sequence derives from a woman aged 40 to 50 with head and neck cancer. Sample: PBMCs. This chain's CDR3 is CATSDLYEQFF. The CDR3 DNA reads TGTGCCACCAGTGATTTATATGAGCAGTTCTTC.